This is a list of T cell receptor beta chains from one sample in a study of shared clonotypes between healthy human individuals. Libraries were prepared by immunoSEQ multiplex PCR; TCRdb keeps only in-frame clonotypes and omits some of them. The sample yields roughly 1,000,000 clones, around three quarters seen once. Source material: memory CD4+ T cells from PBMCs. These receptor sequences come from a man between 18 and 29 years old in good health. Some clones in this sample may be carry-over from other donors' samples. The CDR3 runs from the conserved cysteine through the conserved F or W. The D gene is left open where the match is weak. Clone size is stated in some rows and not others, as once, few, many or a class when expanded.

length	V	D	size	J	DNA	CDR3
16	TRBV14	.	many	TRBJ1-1	TGTGCCAGCAGCCAAGATCTAGGGCAGGGGAACACTGAAGCTTTCTTT	CASSQDLGQGNTEAFF
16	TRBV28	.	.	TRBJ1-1	TGTGCCAGCATCCCGTCCCCGGGTCTGGGTACAACTGAAGCTTTCTTT	CASIPSPGLGTTEAFF
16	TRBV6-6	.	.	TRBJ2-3	TGTGCCAGCAGTTATCACGAGTCGCTCCCGATAGATACGCAGTATTTT	CASSYHESLPIDTQYF
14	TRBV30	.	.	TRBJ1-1	TGTGCCTGGAAGAACAACGGGATGAACACTGAAGCTTTCTTT	CAWKNNGMNTEAFF
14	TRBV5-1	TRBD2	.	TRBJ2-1	TGCGCCAGCCGATTCAGGACTAGCGGAAGTGAGCAGTTCTTC	CASRFRTSGSEQFF
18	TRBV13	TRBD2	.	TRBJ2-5	TGTGCCAGCAGGATCAGCGGGAGGCTTTTCTCCGCAAGAGAGTCCCAGTACTTC	CASRISGRLFSARESQYF
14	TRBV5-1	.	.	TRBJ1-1	TGCGCCAGCAGCCTCTCGACTGAGAGGGGTGAAGCTTTCTTT	CASSLSTERGEAFF
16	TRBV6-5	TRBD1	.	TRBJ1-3	TGTGCCAGCAGTTACTCGCGGACAGGGAACGGAAACACCATATATTTT	CASSYSRTGNGNTIYF
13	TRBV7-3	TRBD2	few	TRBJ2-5	TGTGCCAGCAGCTTGGGCAGGGAGGGAGCCCAGTACTTC	CASSLGREGAQYF
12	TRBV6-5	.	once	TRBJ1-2	TGTGCCAGCAGTTCGGACGTCTATGGCTACACCTTC	CASSSDVYGYTF
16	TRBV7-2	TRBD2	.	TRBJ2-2	TGTGCCAGCAGCGCCCCCCTAGCGGGAGTCACCGGGGAGCTGTTTTTT	CASSAPLAGVTGELFF
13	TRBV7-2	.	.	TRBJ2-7	TGTGCCAGCAGCTTAGCGGGAGTAGCACAGCAGTACTTC	CASSLAGVAQQYF
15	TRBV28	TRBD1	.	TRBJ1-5	TGTGCCAGCACCTTCCAGGGGGCGAGCAATCAGCCCCAGCATTTT	CASTFQGASNQPQHF
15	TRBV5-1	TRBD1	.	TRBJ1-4	TGCGCCAGCAGCTTGGTAGGCAGGGGGAGTGAAAAACTGTTTTTT	CASSLVGRGSEKLFF
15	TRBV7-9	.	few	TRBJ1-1	TGTGCCAGCAGCCCCCAGGGTAGGCTAGACACTGAAGCTTTCTTT	CASSPQGRLDTEAFF
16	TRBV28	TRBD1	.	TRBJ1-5	TGTGCCAGCAGTAAAGACAGGGGATCGGGCAATCAGCCCCAGCATTTT	CASSKDRGSGNQPQHF
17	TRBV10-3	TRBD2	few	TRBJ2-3	TGTGCCATCAGTGCCGGCGGGAGAGCGACGGGCACAGATACGCAGTATTTT	CAISAGGRATGTDTQYF
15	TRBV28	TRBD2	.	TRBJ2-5	TGTGCCAGCTCGCCGGGTAGCGGGAGAGGAGAGACCCAGTACTTC	CASSPGSGRGETQYF
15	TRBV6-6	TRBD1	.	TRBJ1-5	TGTGCCAGCAGTTCGGGACAGCGCCACAATCAGCCCCAGCATTTT	CASSSGQRHNQPQHF
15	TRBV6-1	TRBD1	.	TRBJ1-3	TGTGCCAGCAGTAAACAGGGGGCGAATGGAAACACCATATATTTT	CASSKQGANGNTIYF
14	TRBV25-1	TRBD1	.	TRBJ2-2	TGTGCCAGCAGTAACGACAGGGGCACCGGGGAGCTGTTTTTT	CASSNDRGTGELFF
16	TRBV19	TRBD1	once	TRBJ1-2	TGTGCCAGTAGTATAGAAAGACAGGGCCTAGGCTATGGCTACACCTTC	CASSIERQGLGYGYTF
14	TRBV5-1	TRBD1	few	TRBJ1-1	TGCGCCAGCAGCTCCGGGACAGGGGGCACTGAAGCTTTCTTT	CASSSGTGGTEAFF
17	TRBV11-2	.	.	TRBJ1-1	TGTGCCAGCAGCCTCTACCCACGGAGTCACATGAACACTGAAGCTTTCTTT	CASSLYPRSHMNTEAFF
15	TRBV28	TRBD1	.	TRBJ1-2	TGTGCCGGCCAGGACAGGGCCCAAAGGGTCTATGGCTACACCTTC	CAGQDRAQRVYGYTF
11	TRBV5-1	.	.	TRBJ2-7	TGCGCCAGCAGTGACTACTACGAGCAGTACTTC	CASSDYYEQYF
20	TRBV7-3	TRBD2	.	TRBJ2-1	TGTGCCAGCAGCCCACAAACCAGGACACTAGCGGGGCTAAATTACAATGAGCAGTTCTTC	CASSPQTRTLAGLNYNEQFF
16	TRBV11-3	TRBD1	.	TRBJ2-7	TGTGCCAGCAGCCCTGGTGGGGACAGGGGTTTCTACGAGCAGTACTTC	CASSPGGDRGFYEQYF
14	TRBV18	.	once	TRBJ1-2	TGTGCCAGCTCACCATCCCAGGGACGCTATGGCTACACCTTC	CASSPSQGRYGYTF
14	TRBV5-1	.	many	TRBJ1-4	TGCGCCAGCAGCTTAGGGCAGGGAGCAGAAAAACTGTTTTTT	CASSLGQGAEKLFF
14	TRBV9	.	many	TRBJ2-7	TGTGCCAGCAGCGTAGATGGGGTCGTAGGTGAGCAGTACTTC	CASSVDGVVGEQYF
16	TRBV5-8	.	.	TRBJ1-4	TGTGCCAGCAGCTGGGGGAATCGGGCAACTAATGAAAAACTGTTTTTT	CASSWGNRATNEKLFF
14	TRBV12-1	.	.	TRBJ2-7	TGTGCCAGCAGCCTGGACAGGGGGCTCTACGAGCAGTACTTC	CASSLDRGLYEQYF
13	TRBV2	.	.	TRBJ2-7	TGTGCCAGCAGGGATAGGGTGATCTACGAGCAGTACTTC	CASRDRVIYEQYF
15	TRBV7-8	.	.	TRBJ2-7	TGTGCCAGCACCACTCTAGGGGGAACCGTCGACGAGCAGTACTTC	CASTTLGGTVDEQYF
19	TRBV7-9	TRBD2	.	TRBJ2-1	TGTGCCAGCAGCGCGGACAGGAGTAGGGCTAGCGGGGCGCTGGGTGAGCAGTTCTTC	CASSADRSRASGALGEQFF
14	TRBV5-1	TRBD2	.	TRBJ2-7	TGCGCCAGCAGCTTGGGCACTAGCGGGAGTCAGCAGTACTTC	CASSLGTSGSQQYF
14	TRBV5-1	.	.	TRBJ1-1	TGCGCCAGCAGCTTTGCCGATGGCTACACTGAAGCTTTCTTT	CASSFADGYTEAFF
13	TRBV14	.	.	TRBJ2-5	TGTGCCAGCAGCCAACAACAGGGAGAGACCCAGTACTTC	CASSQQQGETQYF
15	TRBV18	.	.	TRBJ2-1	TGTGCCAGCTCACCAGGGGTTGGGGGGCTAAATGAGCAGTTCTTC	CASSPGVGGLNEQFF
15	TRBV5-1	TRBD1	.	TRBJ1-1	TGCGCCAGCAGCCCTAGACAGGGGGGCGACTCTGAAGCTTTCTTT	CASSPRQGGDSEAFF
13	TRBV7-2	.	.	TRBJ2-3	TGTGCCAGCAGCCAGACGCGGACAGATACGCAGTATTTT	CASSQTRTDTQYF
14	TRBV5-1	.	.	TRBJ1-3	TGCGCCAGCAGCTTGGGAGACTCTGGAAACACCATATATTTT	CASSLGDSGNTIYF